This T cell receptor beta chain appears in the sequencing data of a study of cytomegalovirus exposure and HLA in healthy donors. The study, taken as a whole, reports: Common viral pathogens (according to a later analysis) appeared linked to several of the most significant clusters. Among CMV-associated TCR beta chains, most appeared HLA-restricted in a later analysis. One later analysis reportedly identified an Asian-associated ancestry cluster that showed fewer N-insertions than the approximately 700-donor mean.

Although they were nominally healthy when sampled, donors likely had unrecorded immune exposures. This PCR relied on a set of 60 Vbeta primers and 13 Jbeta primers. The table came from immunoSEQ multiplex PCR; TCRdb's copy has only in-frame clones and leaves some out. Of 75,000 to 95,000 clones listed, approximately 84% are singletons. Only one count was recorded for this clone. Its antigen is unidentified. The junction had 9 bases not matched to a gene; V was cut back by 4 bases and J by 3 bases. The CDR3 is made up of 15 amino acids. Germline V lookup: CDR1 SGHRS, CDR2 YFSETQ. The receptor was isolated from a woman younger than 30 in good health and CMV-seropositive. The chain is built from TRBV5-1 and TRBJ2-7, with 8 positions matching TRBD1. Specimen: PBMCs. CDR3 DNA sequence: TGCGCCAGCAGCCCGAGATATGGACAGGGCTACGAGCAGTACTTC. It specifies CASSPRYGQGYEQYF.